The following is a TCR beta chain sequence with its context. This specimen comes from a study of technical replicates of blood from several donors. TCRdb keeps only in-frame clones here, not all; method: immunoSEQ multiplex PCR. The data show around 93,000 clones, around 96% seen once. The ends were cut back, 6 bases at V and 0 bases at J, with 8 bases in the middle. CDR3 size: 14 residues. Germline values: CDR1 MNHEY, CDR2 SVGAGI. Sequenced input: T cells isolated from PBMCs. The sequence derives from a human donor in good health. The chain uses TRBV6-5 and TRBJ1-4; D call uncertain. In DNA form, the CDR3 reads TGTGCCAGCAGCCCCCTCGCAACTAATGAAAAACTGTTTTTT. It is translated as CASSPLATNEKLFF.